The clone carrying this TCR beta chain has ten or more counts. Its specificity is not known. RNA transcripts served as the template for amplifying TCR beta CDR3 regions. A first-round RT-PCR of the TCR CDR3 used the HTBI primer set. TCRdb analysed the multiplex PCR reads with MiXCR anew, one entry per CDR3 protein. The table has some 600,000 distinct CDR3 sequences, roughly 13% seen once. Reasons for excluding patients were uncontrolled infection, other autoimmune disease, pregnancy or lactation. Orbital computed tomography and thyroid ultrasound, together with serum TRAb and thyroxine and clinical symptoms, were used for diagnoses. This blood was taken when hyperthyroidism was first diagnosed, before any ophthalmopathy symptoms existed. The V gene's germline CDR1 is DFQATT and CDR2 SNEGSKA (reference sequence). This CDR3 region has 14 residues. V lost 3 bases to trimming and J lost 3 bases; unmatched junction nucleotides: 7.

The data were obtained in a study of T cells in Graves' hyperthyroidism and ophthalmopathy. General study findings and limits: The model foresaw ophthalmopathy a median roughly 6.5 months prior to onset.

The rearrangement links TRBV20-1 to TRBJ1-1, with TRBD1 matching over 7 bases. What was sequenced was blood. The TCR comes from a woman in her 30s with Graves' hyperthyroidism that later progressed to Graves' ophthalmopathy. CDR3 coding DNA: TGCAGTGCTAGCAGGAGGGGGCAGTACACTGAAGCTTTCTTT. Protein sequence: CSASRRGQYTEAFF.